Listed below are T cell receptor beta chains from one sample, sequenced in a study of cytomegalovirus exposure and HLA in healthy donors. Here immunoSEQ multiplex PCR was the method, and the copy in TCRdb shows in-frame clones only, minus some. The table lists more than 100,000 clones, around 9% of them singletons. Sequencing was performed on PBMCs. The receptors derive from a woman in her thirties or forties in good health and CMV-seropositive. CDR3s include the opening cysteine and the closing phenylalanine or tryptophan. The D gene is left open where the match is weak. A clone size is listed for some rows: how often the clone was seen (once, few, many), or a class if it is expanded.

J gene	D gene	V gene	clone size	CDR3 protein	CDR3 DNA
TRBJ2-6	NA	TRBV5-1	few	CASSDMRAGANVLTF	TGCGCCAGCAGCGATATGAGAGCTGGGGCCAACGTCCTGACTTTC
TRBJ1-3	NA	TRBV5-1	NA	CASSLDRSGNTIYF	TGCGCCAGCAGCTTGGATCGCTCTGGAAACACCATATATTTT
TRBJ1-1	NA	TRBV5-6	NA	CASSLNGGTEAFF	TGTGCCAGCAGCTTGAACGGGGGCACTGAAGCTTTCTTT
TRBJ1-1	TRBD1	TRBV27	NA	CASSLSTGVITEAFF	TGTGCCAGCAGTTTATCAACAGGGGTGATCACTGAAGCTTTCTTT
TRBJ1-1	TRBD1	TRBV6-5	NA	CASSYFSGTVNTEAFF	TGTGCCAGCAGTTACTTCAGTGGGACAGTGAACACTGAAGCTTTCTTT
TRBJ2-7	NA	TRBV2	few	CASSDSRGSREQYF	TGTGCCAGCAGTGACAGCAGGGGATCGCGAGAGCAGTACTTC
TRBJ2-5	NA	TRBV18	NA	CASSPLGPPAGETQYF	TGTGCCAGCTCACCATTAGGACCCCCTGCGGGAGAGACCCAGTACTTC
TRBJ1-2	NA	TRBV5-6	NA	CASSRDRNYGYTF	TGTGCCAGCAGCCGCGACAGGAACTATGGCTACACCTTC
TRBJ2-1	TRBD2	TRBV18	few	CASSPPLAGGPNEQFF	TGTGCCAGCTCACCACCCCTAGCGGGGGGGCCTAATGAGCAGTTCTTC
TRBJ2-5	TRBD1	TRBV7-8	few	CASSYRTGEAETQYF	TGTGCCAGCAGCTACCGGACAGGGGAGGCGGAGACCCAGTACTTC
TRBJ2-7	NA	TRBV7-2	NA	CASSLAGPGVGSEQYF	TGTGCCAGCAGCTTAGCGGGCCCGGGGGTAGGATCCGAGCAGTACTTC
TRBJ2-2	TRBD1	TRBV10-3	few	CATGQGDRVGELFF	TGTGCCACCGGACAGGGGGATAGGGTCGGGGAGCTGTTTTTT
TRBJ2-3	TRBD2	TRBV7-2	few	CASSFSGGGLEYF	TGTGCCAGCAGCTTCTCGGGGGGGGGTCTTGAGTATTTT
TRBJ2-7	TRBD2	TRBV6-1	NA	CASSPRVAGEQYF	TGTGCCAGCAGCCCCAGGGTAGCGGGAGAGCAGTACTTC
TRBJ2-1	NA	TRBV6-1	NA	CASSEGRGAYNEQFF	TGTGCCAGCAGTGAAGGTCGGGGGGCGTACAATGAGCAGTTCTTC
TRBJ1-2	NA	TRBV6-1	NA	CASIPQIEYGYTF	TGTGCCAGCATCCCACAGATCGAGTATGGCTACACCTTC
TRBJ1-3	NA	TRBV7-2	few	CASSLVGRGSGNTIYF	TGTGCCAGCAGCTTAGTTGGCAGGGGCTCTGGAAACACCATATATTTT
TRBJ1-2	TRBD1	TRBV5-8	NA	CASSSTGVEGYTF	TGTGCCAGCAGCTCGACAGGGGTGGAAGGCTACACCTTC
TRBJ2-5	NA	TRBV27	few	CASSWNGETQYF	TGTGCCAGCAGTTGGAACGGGGAGACCCAGTACTTC
TRBJ1-2	NA	TRBV4-3	NA	CASSQDLLGDYGYTF	TGCGCCAGCAGCCAAGATCTGCTCGGGGACTATGGCTACACCTTC
TRBJ1-1	NA	TRBV6-5	NA	CASRTGTEAFF	TGTGCCAGCAGGACGGGCACTGAAGCTTTCTTT
TRBJ2-7	NA	TRBV7-2	few	CASSLSPGDEQYF	TGTGCCAGCAGCTTGAGTCCAGGGGACGAGCAGTACTTC
TRBJ1-5	NA	TRBV16	NA	CASSQSREQPQHF	TGTGCCAGCAGCCAATCGAGAGAACAGCCCCAGCATTTT
TRBJ2-1	TRBD2	TRBV11-2	NA	CASSWGLVEQFF	TGTGCCAGCAGCTGGGGACTAGTTGAGCAGTTCTTC
TRBJ2-3	NA	TRBV7-7	NA	CASSPSGAFTDTQYF	TGTGCCAGCAGCCCCAGCGGAGCCTTCACAGATACGCAGTATTTT
TRBJ2-7	TRBD2	TRBV9	few	CASSPRWALAGNYEQYF	TGTGCCAGCAGCCCCCGTTGGGCTCTAGCGGGGAACTACGAGCAGTACTTC
TRBJ1-1	NA	TRBV7-8	NA	CASSPRLVNTEAFF	TGTGCCAGCAGCCCCCGACTAGTGAACACTGAAGCTTTCTTT
TRBJ2-7	NA	TRBV4-3	few	CASSPTIDGYEQYF	TGCGCCAGCAGCCCAACTATTGACGGATACGAGCAGTACTTC
TRBJ2-7	NA	TRBV19	NA	CASSTNPGLFGEQYF	TGTGCCAGTAGCACGAACCCGGGACTTTTCGGTGAGCAGTACTTC
TRBJ2-4	NA	TRBV2	few	CASSPQGLAKNIQYF	TGTGCCAGCAGTCCCCAGGGGCTAGCCAAAAACATTCAGTACTTC
TRBJ1-5	NA	TRBV4-2	NA	CASSQAGSTDQPQHF	TGTGCCAGCAGCCAAGCAGGGTCCACCGATCAGCCCCAGCATTTT
TRBJ2-5	TRBD2	TRBV7-2	few	CASSLNAGVAYQETQYF	TGTGCCAGCAGCTTGAATGCGGGGGTGGCGTACCAAGAGACCCAGTACTTC
TRBJ1-1	TRBD1	TRBV6-5	once	CATERQGNTEAFF	TGTGCCACCGAAAGACAGGGGAACACTGAAGCTTTCTTT
TRBJ1-6	NA	TRBV7-2	few	CASSLTWGQKGSPLHF	TGTGCCAGCAGCTTAACCTGGGGCCAAAAGGGTTCACCCCTCCACTTT
TRBJ1-3	NA	TRBV5-8	NA	CASSLGEFGNTIYF	TGTGCCAGCAGCTTGGGGGAGTTCGGAAACACCATATATTTT
TRBJ1-2	NA	TRBV6-5	NA	CASSYSTADYGYTF	TGTGCCAGCAGTTACTCGACTGCCGACTATGGCTACACCTTC
TRBJ2-2	TRBD2	TRBV9	few	CASSAAGGRGTGELFF	TGTGCCAGCAGCGCCGCGGGGGGCCGGGGCACCGGGGAGCTGTTTTTT
TRBJ1-1	TRBD1	TRBV5-1	few	CASATGDLTEAFF	TGCGCCAGCGCGACAGGGGATTTGACTGAAGCTTTCTTT